The clone carrying this T cell receptor beta chain turned up a few times. As yet, its antigen is unknown. As for treatment: roughly 10-day PBMC culture with coronavirus spike peptide pools or control peptides (ViraFEST assay). The unexposed donor provided CD4+ T cells, which were taken before the COVID-19 pandemic (2011-2018). Antigen-specific T cells were expanded with peptide pools by ViraFEST, and TCRs were then sequenced. IL-2 at about 10 IU/ml and peptide pools at approximately 10 ug/ml were added to PBMCs cultured at about 2.2 million per well. The Oncomine TCR Beta short-read assay sequenced DNA from cultured CD4+ T cells. Extraction of genomic DNA was performed on cultured CD4+ T cells. TCRdb ran MiXCR on the PCR reads and lists one entry per CDR3 protein. In the table there are 10,000 or so distinct CDR3 sequences, roughly 30% of which are singletons. These data are taken from a study of vaccination and CD4 T cells after COVID-19.

This sequence was found in a human donor in good health. The sample consisted of CD4+ T cells from blood, cultured in vitro.

CDR3 sequence: CASSHYRGNTNTGELFF. In DNA, the CDR3 is TGTGCCAGCAGCCATTACAGGGGGAATACGAACACCGGGGAGCTGTTTTTT. The chain links TRBV6-1 to TRBJ2-2; TRBD1 agrees at 8 bases. The CDR3 contains 17 residues. Germline CDR1 MNHNS, CDR2 SASEGT. Unmatched junction bases numbered 9, after V lost 6 bases and J lost 0 bases.